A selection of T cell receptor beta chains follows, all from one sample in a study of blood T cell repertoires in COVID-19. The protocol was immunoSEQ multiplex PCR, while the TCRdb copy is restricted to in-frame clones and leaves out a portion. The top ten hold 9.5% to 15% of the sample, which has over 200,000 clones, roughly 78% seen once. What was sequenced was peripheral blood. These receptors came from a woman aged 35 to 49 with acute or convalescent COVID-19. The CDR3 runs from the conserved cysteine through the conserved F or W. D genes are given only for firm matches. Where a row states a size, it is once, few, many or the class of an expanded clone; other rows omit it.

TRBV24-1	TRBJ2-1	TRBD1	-	CATSDPGQVSSYNEQFF	TGTGCCACCAGTGACCCCGGACAGGTAAGCTCCTACAATGAGCAGTTCTTC
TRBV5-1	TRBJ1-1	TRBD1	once	CASSQGATEAFF	TGCGCCAGCAGCCAGGGGGCGACTGAAGCTTTCTTT
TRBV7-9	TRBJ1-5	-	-	CASSPARGYQPQHF	TGTGCCAGCAGCCCCGCCAGGGGATATCAGCCCCAGCATTTT
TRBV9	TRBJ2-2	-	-	CASSVQVTGELFF	TGTGCCAGCAGCGTTCAGGTAACCGGGGAGCTGTTTTTT
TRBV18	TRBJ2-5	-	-	CASSPSSTLQETQYF	TGTGCCAGCTCACCATCATCGACTCTACAAGAGACCCAGTACTTC
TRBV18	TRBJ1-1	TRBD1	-	CASSSNRGPEAFF	TGTGCCAGCTCATCAAACAGGGGGCCTGAAGCTTTCTTT
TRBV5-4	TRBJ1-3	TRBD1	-	CASSLTGGSGNTIYF	TGTGCCAGCAGCTTGACAGGGGGCTCTGGAAACACCATATATTTT
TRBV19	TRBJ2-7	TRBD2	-	CASSIGAAGDAREQYF	TGTGCCAGTAGTATAGGTGCAGCGGGGGATGCGAGGGAGCAGTACTTC
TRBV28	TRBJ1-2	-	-	CASSLPTGTYGYTF	TGTGCCAGCAGTTTACCTACAGGGACGTATGGCTACACCTTC
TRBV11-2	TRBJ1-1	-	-	CASSLDHIGDTEAFF	TGTGCCAGCAGCTTAGATCATATCGGGGACACTGAAGCTTTCTTT
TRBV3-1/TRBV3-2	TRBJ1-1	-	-	CASRHDRQNTEAFF	TGTGCCAGCAGACATGACAGGCAGAACACTGAAGCTTTCTTT
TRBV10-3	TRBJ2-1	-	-	CATGDTTYNEQFF	TGTGCCACCGGGGACACCACGTACAATGAGCAGTTCTTC
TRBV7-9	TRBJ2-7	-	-	CASSLIAGYEQYF	TGTGCCAGCAGCTTAATCGCGGGGTACGAGCAGTACTTC
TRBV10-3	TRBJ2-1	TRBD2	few	CAISEAAGVLYNEQFF	TGTGCCATCAGTGAAGCAGCGGGAGTACTTTACAATGAGCAGTTCTTC
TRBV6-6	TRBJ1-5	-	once	CASSDSYSNQPQHF	TGTGCCAGCAGTGATAGTTATAGCAATCAGCCCCAGCATTTT
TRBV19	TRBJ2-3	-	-	CASSIDLGSGVSTDTQYF	TGTGCCAGTAGTATAGATCTTGGAAGCGGAGTTAGCACAGATACGCAGTATTTT
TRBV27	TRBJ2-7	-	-	CASSFQGSGSGAYEQYF	TGTGCCAGCAGTTTTCAAGGGTCCGGTAGCGGAGCCTACGAGCAGTACTTC
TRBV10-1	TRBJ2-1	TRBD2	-	CASSESKSGGDNEQFF	TGCGCCAGCAGTGAGAGTAAGAGCGGGGGGGACAATGAGCAGTTCTTC
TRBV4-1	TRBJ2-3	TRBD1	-	CASSPPTGGEQYF	TGCGCCAGCAGCCCACCGACAGGGGGCGAGCAGTATTTT
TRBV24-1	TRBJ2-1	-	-	CATSDVSSASSYNEQFF	TGTGCCACCAGTGATGTATCTAGCGCCAGCTCCTACAATGAGCAGTTCTTC
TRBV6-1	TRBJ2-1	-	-	CASSEALRGSEQFF	TGTGCCAGCAGTGAAGCGCTTCGTGGCTCTGAGCAGTTCTTC
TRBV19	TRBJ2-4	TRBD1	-	CASKRGTEKNIQYF	TGTGCCAGTAAAAGGGGGACAGAAAAAAACATTCAGTACTTC
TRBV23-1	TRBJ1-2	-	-	CASSQLAVYGYTF	TGCGCCAGCAGTCAATTGGCAGTCTATGGCTACACCTTC
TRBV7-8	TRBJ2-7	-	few	CASSLVGRGSYEQYF	TGTGCCAGCAGCTTAGTAGGCAGGGGATCCTACGAGCAGTACTTC
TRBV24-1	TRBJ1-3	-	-	CATFWQGWIEDESGNTIYF	TGTGCCACCTTCTGGCAGGGGTGGATTGAAGACGAATCTGGAAACACCATATATTTT
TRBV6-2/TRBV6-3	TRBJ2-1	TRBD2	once	CASSPFLTSGNEQFF	TGTGCCAGCAGCCCTTTCTTGACTAGCGGCAATGAGCAGTTCTTC
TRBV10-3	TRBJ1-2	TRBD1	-	CAISEWTGGTYGYTF	TGTGCCATCAGTGAGTGGACAGGCGGGACCTATGGCTACACCTTC
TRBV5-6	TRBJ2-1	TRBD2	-	CASSLITGLATYNEQFF	TGTGCCAGCAGCCTTATTACGGGACTAGCGACCTACAATGAGCAGTTCTTC
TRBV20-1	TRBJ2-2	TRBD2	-	CSASEAGGNTGELFF	TGCAGTGCTAGTGAAGCGGGAGGGAACACCGGGGAGCTGTTTTTT
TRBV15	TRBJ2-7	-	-	CATSRDRLSFAYEQYF	TGTGCCACCAGCAGAGATCGTCTTAGCTTCGCCTACGAGCAGTACTTC
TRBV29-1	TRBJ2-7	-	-	CSVQTGVVSYEQYF	TGCAGCGTTCAGACAGGAGTTGTCTCCTACGAGCAGTACTTC
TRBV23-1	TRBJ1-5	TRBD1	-	CASSQSPDRGGQPQHF	TGCGCCAGCAGTCAATCCCCCGACAGGGGTGGGCAGCCCCAGCATTTT
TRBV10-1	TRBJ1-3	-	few	CAGSKGISGNTIYF	TGCGCCGGAAGCAAGGGGATATCTGGAAACACCATATATTTT
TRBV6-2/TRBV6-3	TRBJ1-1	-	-	CASSYSAGNAFF	TGTGCCAGCAGTTACTCCGCGGGAAACGCTTTCTTT
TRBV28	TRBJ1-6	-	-	CASSLFADRLSPLHF	TGTGCCAGCAGTTTATTCGCCGACAGGCTTTCACCCCTCCACTTT
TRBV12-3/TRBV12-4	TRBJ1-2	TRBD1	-	CASSLSTGVDYTF	TGTGCCAGCAGCCTATCGACAGGGGTGGACTACACCTTC
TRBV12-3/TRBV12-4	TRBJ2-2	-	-	CASSLPRSELFF	TGTGCCAGCAGTTTACCCCGGTCCGAGCTGTTTTTT
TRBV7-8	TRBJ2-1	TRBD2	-	CASSLGPLAGSLKRQFF	TGTGCCAGCAGCTTAGGTCCTTTAGCGGGATCCCTTAAAAGGCAGTTCTTC
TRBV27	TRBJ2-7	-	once	CASSNDIQYEQYF	TGTGCCAGCAGTAACGATATCCAGTACGAGCAGTACTTC